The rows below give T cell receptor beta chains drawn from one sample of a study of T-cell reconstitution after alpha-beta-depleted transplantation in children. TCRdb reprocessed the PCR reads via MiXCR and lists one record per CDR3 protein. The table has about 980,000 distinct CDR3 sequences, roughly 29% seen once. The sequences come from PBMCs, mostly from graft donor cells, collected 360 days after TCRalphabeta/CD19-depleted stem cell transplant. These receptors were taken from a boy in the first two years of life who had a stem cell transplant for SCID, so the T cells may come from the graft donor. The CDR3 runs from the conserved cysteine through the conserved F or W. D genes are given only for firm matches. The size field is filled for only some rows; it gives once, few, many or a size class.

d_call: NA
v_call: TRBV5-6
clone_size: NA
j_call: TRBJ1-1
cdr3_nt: TGTGCCAGCAGCCTTTCTCCCCGGTGGGACACTGAAGCTTTCTTT
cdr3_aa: CASSLSPRWDTEAFF

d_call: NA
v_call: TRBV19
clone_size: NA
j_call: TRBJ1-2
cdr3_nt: TGTGCCAGTAACGGGTATCAGAGATATGGCTACACCTTC
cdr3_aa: CASNGYQRYGYTF

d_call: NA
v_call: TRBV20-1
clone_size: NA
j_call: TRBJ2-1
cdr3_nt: TGCAGTGCTCTGATCCCGGGACGACGGGGTGAGCAGTTCTTC
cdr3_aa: CSALIPGRRGEQFF

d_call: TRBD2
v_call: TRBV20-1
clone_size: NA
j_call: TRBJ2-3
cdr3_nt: TGCAGTGCTAGAGTGGCGGGGGTCACAGATACGCAGTATTTT
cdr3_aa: CSARVAGVTDTQYF

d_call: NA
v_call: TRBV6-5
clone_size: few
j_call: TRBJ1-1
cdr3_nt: TGTGCCAGCAGTTACCACCAAGGCCGTGGGAACACTGAAGCTTTCTTT
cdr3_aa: CASSYHQGRGNTEAFF

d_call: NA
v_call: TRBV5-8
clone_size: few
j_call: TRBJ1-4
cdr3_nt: TGTGCCAGCAGCTTGTTAGGGGGTGGCCCTAATGAAAAACTGTTTTTT
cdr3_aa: CASSLLGGGPNEKLFF

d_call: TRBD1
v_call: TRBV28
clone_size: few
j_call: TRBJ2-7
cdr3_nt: TGTGCCAGCATCTCCGGGACAGGGGTGGGCGAGCAGTACTTC
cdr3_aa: CASISGTGVGEQYF

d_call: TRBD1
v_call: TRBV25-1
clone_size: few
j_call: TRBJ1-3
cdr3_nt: TGTGCCAGCAGACGGGACAGGGGGTTCCCCCATGTCACCATATATTTT
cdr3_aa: CASRRDRGFPHVTIYF

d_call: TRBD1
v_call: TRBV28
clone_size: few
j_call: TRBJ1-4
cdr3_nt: TGTGCCAGCAGACCGGACAGGGCTAATGAAAAACTGTTTTTT
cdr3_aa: CASRPDRANEKLFF

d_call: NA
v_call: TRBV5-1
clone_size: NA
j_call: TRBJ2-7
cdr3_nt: TGCGCCAGCAGCTTGGGACGGGGCCCTGACTTTTACGAGCAGTACTTC
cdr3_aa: CASSLGRGPDFYEQYF

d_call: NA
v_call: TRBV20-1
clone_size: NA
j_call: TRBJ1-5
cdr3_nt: TGCAGTGCAGGTGGACGGCCAGGGGACCAGCCCCAGCATTTT
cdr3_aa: CSAGGRPGDQPQHF

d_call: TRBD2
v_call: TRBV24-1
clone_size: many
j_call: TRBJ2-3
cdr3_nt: TGTGCCACCAGTGACCCTATACTAGCGGGGAGCACAGATACGCAGTATTTT
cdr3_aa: CATSDPILAGSTDTQYF

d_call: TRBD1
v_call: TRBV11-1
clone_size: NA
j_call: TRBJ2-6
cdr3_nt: TGTGCCAGCAGCTTAGCCGAATCTTGGACAGGGGAAGGCGATTCTGGGGCCAACGTCCTGACTTTC
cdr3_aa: CASSLAESWTGEGDSGANVLTF

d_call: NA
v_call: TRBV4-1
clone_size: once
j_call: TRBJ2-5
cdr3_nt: TGCGCCAGCAGCCTGACCATCCGAGAGACCCAGTACTTC
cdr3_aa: CASSLTIRETQYF

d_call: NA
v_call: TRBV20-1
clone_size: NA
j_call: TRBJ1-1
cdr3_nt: TGCAGTGCTAGAGCAAGCACAGGGAACCGGAAGTACGCTGAAGCTTTCTTT
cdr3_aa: CSARASTGNRKYAEAFF

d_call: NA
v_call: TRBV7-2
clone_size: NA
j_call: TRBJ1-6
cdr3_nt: TGTGCCAGCAGCTTCCCCTGGGGTTCACCCCTCCACTTT
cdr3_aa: CASSFPWGSPLHF

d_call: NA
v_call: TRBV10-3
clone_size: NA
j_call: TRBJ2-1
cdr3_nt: TGTGCCATCAGCCGGGACAATGAGCAGTTCTTC
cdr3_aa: CAISRDNEQFF

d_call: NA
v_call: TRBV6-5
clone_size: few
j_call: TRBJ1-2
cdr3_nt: TGTGCCAGCAGTCGACGGCTCGAGTCCTATGGCTACACCTTC
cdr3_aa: CASSRRLESYGYTF

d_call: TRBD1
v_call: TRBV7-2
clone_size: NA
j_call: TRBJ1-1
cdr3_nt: TGTGCCAGCAGCCGGGACAGTTACCTGGCTAAAGCTTTCTTT
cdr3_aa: CASSRDSYLAKAFF

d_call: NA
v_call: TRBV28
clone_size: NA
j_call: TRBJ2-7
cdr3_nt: TGTGCCAGCAGTTTACGGTCTAGCCTGGCCTACGAGCAGTACTTC
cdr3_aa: CASSLRSSLAYEQYF

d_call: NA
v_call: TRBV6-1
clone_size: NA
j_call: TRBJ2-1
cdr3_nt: TGTGCCAGCAGTGCACCGGGACTTACTACAAATGAGCAGTTCTTC
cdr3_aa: CASSAPGLTTNEQFF

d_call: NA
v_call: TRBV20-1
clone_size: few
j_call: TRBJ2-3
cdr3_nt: TGCAGTGCTCTCGACAGAAACACCTACACAGATACGCAGTATTTT
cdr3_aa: CSALDRNTYTDTQYF

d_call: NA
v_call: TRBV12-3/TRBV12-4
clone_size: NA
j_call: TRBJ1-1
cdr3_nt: TGTGCCATTCGGACACCTAACACTGAAGCTTTCTTT
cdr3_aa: CAIRTPNTEAFF

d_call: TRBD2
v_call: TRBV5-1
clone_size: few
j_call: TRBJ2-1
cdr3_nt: TGCGCCAGCAGCGAAATCGGGACTAGACCCGACAATGAGCAGTTCTTC
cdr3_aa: CASSEIGTRPDNEQFF